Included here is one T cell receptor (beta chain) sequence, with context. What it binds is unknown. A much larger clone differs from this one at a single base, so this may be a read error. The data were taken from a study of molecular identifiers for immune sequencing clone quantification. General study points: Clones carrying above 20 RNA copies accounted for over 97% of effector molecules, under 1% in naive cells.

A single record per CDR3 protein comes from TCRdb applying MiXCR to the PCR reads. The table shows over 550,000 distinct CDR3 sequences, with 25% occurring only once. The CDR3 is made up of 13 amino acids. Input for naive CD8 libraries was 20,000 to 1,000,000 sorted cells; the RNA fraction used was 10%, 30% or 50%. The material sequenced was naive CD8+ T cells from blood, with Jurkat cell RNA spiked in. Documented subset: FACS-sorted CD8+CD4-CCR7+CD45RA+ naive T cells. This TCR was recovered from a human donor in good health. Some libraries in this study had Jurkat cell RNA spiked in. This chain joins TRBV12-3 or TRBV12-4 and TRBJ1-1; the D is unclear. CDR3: CAGSYNMGTEAFF. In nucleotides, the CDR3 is TGTGCCGGCAGTTATAACATGGGCACTGAAGCTTTCTTT.